Shown below are 2 T cell receptor beta chains from a single sample sequenced in a study of T cell responses to AZD1222 COVID-19 vaccine. Libraries were prepared by immunoSEQ multiplex PCR; TCRdb keeps only in-frame clonotypes and omits some of them. The table lists 130,000 or so clones, approximately 86% of them singletons. The material was peripheral blood, obtained 28 days after the second AZD1222 dose. These receptors originate from an adult who received the AZD1222 COVID-19 vaccine.

This chain uses TRBV10-3 with TRBJ2-5; 9 bases match TRBD1. Per germline, CDR1 ENHRY and CDR2 SYGVKD. J was trimmed by 2 bases and V by 6 bases; bases with no gene match: 7. The CDR3 has 15 residues. The CDR3 sequence is CAISPGQGSQETQYF. The CDR3 DNA follows: TGTGCCATCAGCCCGGGACAGGGCTCTCAAGAGACCCAGTACTTC.

This sequence joins TRBV5-1 and TRBJ2-1; D call uncertain. V gave up 0 bases and J gave up 3 bases, with 10 bases separating them. The CDR3 contains 15 residues. Germline-derived CDR1 and CDR2 are SGHRS and YFSETQ. In DNA, the CDR3 is TGCGCCAGCAGCTTGGCACAGCTCCTCTACAATGAGCAGTTCTTC. Amino acid sequence: CASSLAQLLYNEQFF.